The sequence of this TCR beta chain was determined in a study of cytomegalovirus exposure and HLA in healthy donors. Study results and limitations: Reportedly, a later analysis found an Asian-associated ancestry cluster had fewer N-insertions than the roughly 700-donor mean. According to the study, some 160 TCR beta chains were cytomegalovirus-associated. Later analysis identified a missense DCLRE1C variant that was linked to TCR beta V- and J-gene trimming.

Sampled while nominally healthy, donors likely had unrecorded immune exposures. This clone occurred once. Antigen specificity is unknown. The PCR contained 60 Vbeta and 13 Jbeta primers. Profiled with immunoSEQ multiplex PCR; TCRdb holds only in-frame clones, not every one. The sample holds approximately 180,000 clones, about 87% seen once. The sequencing input was PBMCs. The receptor's source is a woman aged 18-29 years in good health and CMV-seronegative.

The CDR3 loop reads CASSLGQEWTGELFF. The CDR3 DNA reads TGTGCCAGCAGTTTAGGACAGGAGTGGACCGGGGAGCTGTTTTTT. The rearrangement joins TRBV6-5 to TRBJ2-2, with 7 bases matching TRBD1. The CDR3 consists of 15 residues. With 4 bases clipped from V and 5 bases from J, the junction kept 7 bases outside the gene matches. The germline V gene encodes CDR1 MNHEY and CDR2 SVGAGI.